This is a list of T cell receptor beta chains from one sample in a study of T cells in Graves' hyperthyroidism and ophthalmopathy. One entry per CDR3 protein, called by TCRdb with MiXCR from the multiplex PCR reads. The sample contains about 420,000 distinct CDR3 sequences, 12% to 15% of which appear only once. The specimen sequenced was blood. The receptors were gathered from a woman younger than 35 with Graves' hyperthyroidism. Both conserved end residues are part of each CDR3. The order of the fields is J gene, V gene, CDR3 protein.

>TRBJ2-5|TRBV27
CASSPRGVGETQYF
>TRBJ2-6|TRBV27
CATKREGAGANVLTF
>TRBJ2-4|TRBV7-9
CASSTSSRGFTNIQYF
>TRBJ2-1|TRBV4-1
CASSQPGLACNEQFF
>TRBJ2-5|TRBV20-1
CSAANRDSQQETQYF
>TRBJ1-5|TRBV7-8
CASSLYGGDRYQPQHF
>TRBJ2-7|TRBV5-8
CASSAMPGLADEQYF
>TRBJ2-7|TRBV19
CASSTDRSSYEQYF
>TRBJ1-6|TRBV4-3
CASSQDRLGQPLHF
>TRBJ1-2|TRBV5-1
CASSLLTGEANYGYTF
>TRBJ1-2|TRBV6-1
CATRAGPLMEGYTF
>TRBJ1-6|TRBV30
CAWSVRTGESSPLHF
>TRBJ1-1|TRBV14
CASSVTQNINTEAFF
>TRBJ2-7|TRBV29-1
CSVRPGLAGGPYEQYF
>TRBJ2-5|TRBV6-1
CASSRGTSGQETQYF
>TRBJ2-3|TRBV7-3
CASSPGTGVTDTQYF
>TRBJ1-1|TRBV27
CATPFRWLERVTKTEAFF
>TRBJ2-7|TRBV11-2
CASSLVRGRREQYF
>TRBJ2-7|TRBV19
CASSEGRIYEQYF
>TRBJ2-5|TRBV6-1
CASSFRPRGGKTQYF
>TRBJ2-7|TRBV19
CASSTWDRLSYEQYF
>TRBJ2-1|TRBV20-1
CSARQVTGVNEQFF
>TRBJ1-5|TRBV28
CASSLLPGQGADQPQHF
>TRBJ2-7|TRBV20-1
CSARSGSINLDEQYF
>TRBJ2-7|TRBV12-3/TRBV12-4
CASSKQTGTYEQYF
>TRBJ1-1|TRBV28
CASSYRFSPEAFF
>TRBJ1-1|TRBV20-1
CSARPGTSHTEAFF
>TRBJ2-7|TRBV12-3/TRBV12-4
CASSRDRSGDEQYF
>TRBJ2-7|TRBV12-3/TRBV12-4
CASGLWTYEQYF
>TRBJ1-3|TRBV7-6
CASSSSAGLSGNTIYF
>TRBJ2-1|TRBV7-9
CASSSRLAGAYEQFF